Reported below is one T cell receptor beta chain. Its binding antigen is unknown. Qualities for individual bases were not recorded, and no much larger clone is one base off. TCRbeta CDR3 regions were amplified from genomic DNA using the immunoSEQ Assay, a bias-controlled multiplex PCR. The authors processed their data as follows. The number of nucleated cells in each sample was estimated from the amplification of reference gene primers within the assay. To quantify the absolute abundance of each unique TCRbeta CDR3 rearrangement, sequence reads were collapsed and filtered. For each sample, productive Simpson clonality was calculated by taking the square root of Simpson's diversity index across productive rearrangements. TCRdb provides this immuneACCESS table in a form limited to in-frame rearrangements. Some clones are lacking; in checked studies, under half of them reflect an unresolved V gene, and why the rest are absent is not known. V and J calls and clone size are given by that table; D and trimming were obtained from the DNA. The sample records around 55,000 clones, almost 90% of which are singletons. The ten largest clones capture approximately 8% of the sample.

The cysteine opens and the phenylalanine closes a CDR3 of 16 amino acids. Left in the record is the CDR3 DNA by itself, 48 bases read in frame from the first base. CDR1 and CDR2, looked up from the germline V gene (reference sequence), are SGHNT and YYREEE. Compared with germline, V lacks 4 bases and J lacks 0 bases; bases without a gene match: 10. The collaborating institutions used their own protocols to collect whole blood in K2EDTA tubes. For TCRbeta analysis, collaborator samples were shipped as frozen whole blood, as isolated PBMCs, or as DNA extracted from either sample type. This sample is drawn from a study of blood T cell repertoires in COVID-19 (dated by TCRdb to 2020 to 2022). Broadly, across the study: Collaborator samples came from the United States, Italy and Spain and covered acute and convalescent phases of COVID-19. The material from the prospective study consisted of cDNA or gDNA derived from T cells, B-cell-depleted T cells, or PBMCs. Deeply sampled blood TCRbeta repertoires from subjects exposed to, actively infected with, or recovered from COVID-19 were included in the dataset. A freely available public database, intended as a resource for researchers studying the immune response to SARS-CoV-2, is where the repertoires were released. The samples were drawn from the first 160 participants of the ongoing ImmuneRACE study and from 1,254 subjects provided by 6 global collaborators. Nearly every sample came with metadata listing a de-identified subject ID, COVID-19 status, age in years and sex. HLA class I and class II types, where available, came from metadata supplied by the sample provider rather than from assay-based typing. Study-level results and caveats: The quantity of clinical and demographic metadata differed by source and by participant and was supplied without curation.

The chain is assembled from TRBV5-4 and TRBJ2-7; 7 junctional bases match TRBD1. The specimen sequenced was peripheral blood. The receptor was isolated from a man between 60 and 75 years old with active COVID-19. The CDR3 is CASSQRDRARSYEQYF. At the DNA level, the sequence is TGTGCCAGCAGCCAGCGAGACAGGGCCCGCTCCTACGAGCAGTACTTC.